Below, 27 T cell receptor beta chains from the same sample are listed, as sequenced in a study of OX40 agonist ivuxolimab in advanced cancers. Profiled with immunoSEQ multiplex PCR; TCRdb holds only in-frame clones, not every one. Among roughly 100,000 clones listed, just under 90% were seen once. The sample consisted of CD4+ or CD8+ T cells sorted from blood, taken in a trial of the OX40 agonist ivuxolimab. Receptors originate from an adult with an advanced solid tumor such as melanoma, head and neck, liver or kidney cancer.

The chain couples TRBV5-5 to TRBJ2-1; 10 bases match TRBD2. Germline values: CDR1 SGHKS, CDR2 YYEKEE (reference sequence). Unmatched junction bases numbered 18, after V lost 4 bases and J lost 8 bases. The CDR3 runs to 18 residues. CDR3 residues: CASSSQGTSGRAWDEQFF. Written as DNA, the CDR3 is TGTGCCAGCAGCAGCCAGGGGACGAGCGGGAGGGCCTGGGATGAGCAGTTCTTC.

The chain combines TRBV7-9 with TRBJ1-4; D unclear. CDR1 and CDR2 from the germline V gene are SEHNR and FQNEAQ (reference sequence). V gave up 5 bases and J gave up 14 bases, with 15 bases separating them. The CDR3 extends over 12 amino acids. The DNA for the CDR3 is TGTGCCAGCAGCCAGGACCGTGAAGGGCTGTTTTTT. Translating gives CASSQDREGLFF.

In this sample, this clone turned up many times. This chain joins TRBV7-9 and TRBJ1-2, with a possible D match to TRBD1 (5 bases). This CDR3 comprises 14 residues. V was cut by 5 bases and J by 5 bases, with 15 bases left in between. Germline CDR1 reads SEHNR; CDR2 reads FQNEAQ (reference sequence). The CDR3 nucleotides are TGTGCCAGCAGCACCTACACCGACAGATATGGCTACACCTTC. It encodes CASSTYTDRYGYTF.

This rearrangement joins TRBV9 to TRBJ2-1; 9 nucleotides match TRBD2. V was pared by 0 bases and J by 5 bases, with 15 bases of the junction left unmatched. The CDR3 is 19 residues long. Germline V lookup: CDR1 SGDLS, CDR2 YYNGEE. The CDR3 sequence is CASSVASGASGVVDNEQFF. The CDR3 bases are TGTGCCAGCAGCGTAGCTAGCGGGGCCTCTGGGGTCGTCGACAATGAGCAGTTCTTC.

The chain employs TRBV5-1 and TRBJ2-1; no firm D call. The V end lost 2 bases, the J end lost 8 bases, and 8 bases lay between the germline ends. This CDR3 has 12 amino acids. From germline, CDR1 is SGHRS and CDR2 YFSETQ. In DNA, the CDR3 is TGCGCCAGCAGCTTTTTTCGGGATGAGCAGTTCTTC. Protein sequence: CASSFFRDEQFF.

Comment on this clone: One end of the junction is discordant with germline, which a read error may explain. The chain uses TRBV7-7 and TRBJ2-2; 7 bases align to TRBD2. CDR3 size: 13 residues. CDR1 is SSHAT and CDR2 is FNYEAQ in the germline V gene (reference sequence). The CDR3 nucleotides read TGTGCTAGCAGCGGGACCGTCGCCGGGGAGCTGTTTTTT. It translates to CASSGTVAGELFF.

The chain uses TRBV11-3 and TRBJ2-1; 11 nucleotides agree with TRBD2. J lost 6 bases, V lost 4 bases, and 20 bases had no gene match. The V gene's germline CDR1 is SGHNT and CDR2 YENEEA. This CDR3 contains 20 residues. The CDR3 nucleotides are TGTGCCAGCAGCTCCCCTTCCGGTAGCGGGAGGGCCAGGGTGAGCAATGAGCAGTTCTTC. Its protein is CASSSPSGSGRARVSNEQFF.

The rearrangement joins TRBV25-1 to TRBJ2-5, with 7 positions matching TRBD2. The junction had 3 bases not matched to a gene; V was cut back by 0 bases and J by 2 bases. This CDR3 has 15 residues. Germline V gene data show CDR1 as MGHDK and CDR2 as SYGVNS. Written as DNA, the CDR3 is TGTGCCAGCAGTGAATATGAGGGACTACAAGAGACCCAGTACTTC. Its translation: CASSEYEGLQETQYF.

The chain recombines TRBV30 with TRBJ1-1; no definite D call. Germline V gene data show CDR1 as GTSNPN and CDR2 as SVGIG (reference sequence). There are 12 residues in the CDR3. V gave up 0 bases and J gave up 4 bases, with 6 bases separating them. The CDR3 here is CAWSVQGTEAFF. DNA of the CDR3: TGTGCCTGGAGTGTACAAGGCACTGAAGCTTTCTTT.

V is TRBV5-1 and J is TRBJ2-3, with a tentative D call TRBD2 (5 bases). The CDR3 totals 14 residues. Trimming took off 4 bases at V and 1 base at J, with 10 bases between the two ends. Germline CDR1 SGHRS, CDR2 YFSETQ. The CDR3 reads CASSAAGRTDTQYF. CDR3 DNA: TGCGCCAGCAGCGCGGCGGGCCGCACAGATACGCAGTATTTT.

This clone has more than one count but fewer than ten. The V call is TRBV19, the J call TRBJ1-1; D call uncertain. V lost 1 base to trimming and J lost 10 bases, with 7 bases between them. Germline-derived CDR1 and CDR2 are LNHDA and SQIVND (reference sequence). The CDR3 runs to 11 residues. CDR3 loop: CASSIGPRAFF. The CDR3 DNA reads as TGTGCCAGTAGTATAGGACCGAGAGCTTTCTTT.

In its sample, this clone was seen once. The chain couples TRBV11-2 to TRBJ2-5; 8 bases align to TRBD1. V shed 5 bases, J shed 5 bases, and the junction held 10 bases outside the gene matches. The CDR3 is 15 residues long. Germline V gives CDR1 SGHAT, CDR2 FQNNGV. This CDR3 is CASSRSRTGRETQYF. The CDR3 nucleotides read TGTGCCAGCAGCCGATCTAGGACAGGGAGGGAGACCCAGTACTTC.

The rearrangement joins TRBV21-1 to TRBJ2-2; the listed D gene, TRBD1, was not tested against the DNA. TRBV21-1 represents a pseudogene. The CDR3 is made up of 17 amino acids. The CDR3 DNA sequence: TGTGCCAGCAGCAATGGGTCGCCCGGGACAAACACCGGGGAGCTGTTTTTT. As protein: CASSNGSPGTNTGELFF.

The chain has TRBV6-1 and TRBJ2-7, with TRBD2 as a possible D gene (5 bases). The V gene's germline CDR1 is MNHNS and CDR2 SASEGT. The germline V and J ends were trimmed by 10 bases and 2 bases, with 6 bases remaining between them. There are 10 residues in the CDR3. CDR3 sequence: CATGTYEQYF. The CDR3 nucleotides read TGTGCCACCGGGACCTACGAGCAGTACTTC.

On this clone itself: This specimen includes other DNA sequences encoding the same CDR3. The V and J genes are TRBV10-3 and TRBJ1-1; the match to TRBD1 covers 7 bases. CDR1 ENHRY and CDR2 SYGVKD come from the germline V gene. Losses at the gene ends were 2 bases for V and 4 bases for J; bases not matched to a gene: 4. This CDR3 is 14 amino acids long. The CDR3 here is CAISEPGGGTEAFF. The CDR3 DNA sequence: TGTGCCATCAGTGAGCCAGGGGGGGGCACTGAAGCTTTCTTT.

This chain joins TRBV19 and TRBJ1-5; maybe TRBD1 (6 bases). The CDR3 sequence is 13 residues long. Germline loops: CDR1 LNHDA, CDR2 SQIVND (reference sequence). The V end lost 9 bases, the J end lost 2 bases, and 11 bases lay between the germline ends. CDR3 bases: TGTGCCAGCCAGACAGGAGGCAATCAGCCCCAGCATTTT. This sequence encodes CASQTGGNQPQHF.

The chain carries TRBV4-1 and TRBJ2-2, with D perhaps matching TRBD1 or TRBD2 (6 bases each). Trimming took 0 bases from V and 5 from J, leaving 10 bases between them. Per germline, CDR1 MGHRA and CDR2 YSYEKL. CDR3 length: 15 residues. The CDR3 reads CASSQDPGATGELFF. The CDR3 region has the DNA TGCGCCAGCAGCCAAGATCCGGGGGCGACCGGGGAGCTGTTTTTT.

The chain employs TRBV5-1 and TRBJ1-3; D gene unclear. The CDR3 spans 15 residues. Per germline, CDR1 SGHRS and CDR2 YFSETQ. V was shortened by 4 bases and J by 4 bases, with 15 bases between the two germline ends. The CDR3 loop is CASSMPGIGGNTIYF. Written as DNA, the CDR3 is TGCGCCAGCAGCATGCCGGGGATAGGAGGAAACACCATATATTTT.

The chain recombines TRBV11-2 with TRBJ2-1, with 8 bases that match TRBD2. CDR1 and CDR2 (germline): SGHAT, FQNNGV. The CDR3 contains 16 residues. J gave up 1 base and V 2 bases, and 4 bases lay outside the gene matches. The CDR3 loop is CASSLLSSGSYNEQFF. Here the CDR3 DNA reads TGTGCCAGCAGCTTACTTTCTAGCGGGTCCTACAATGAGCAGTTCTTC.

This clone was seen more than once but under ten times. The V and J genes are TRBV25-1 and TRBJ1-1; D may be TRBD1 (5 bases). Germline loops: CDR1 MGHDK, CDR2 SYGVNS. The CDR3 is made up of 15 amino acids. V was cut by 1 base and J by 4 bases, with 13 bases left in between. CDR3 sequence: CASSEFGGFGTEAFF. As DNA, the CDR3 is TGTGCCAGCAGTGAATTCGGGGGTTTCGGCACTGAAGCTTTCTTT.

The genes are TRBV19 and TRBJ1-1, with D tentatively TRBD1 (6 bases). CDR3 length: 15 residues. Trimming took off 3 bases at V and 3 bases at J, with 14 bases between the two ends. Germline values: CDR1 LNHDA, CDR2 SQIVND (reference sequence). CDR3 bases: TGTGCCAGTAGTATCCCCCCCGCAGGGGACACTGAAGCTTTCTTT. Translated: CASSIPPAGDTEAFF. The complete variable domain, with remaining parts taken from reference TRBV19 and TRBJ1-1, reads DGGITQSPKYLFRKEGQNVTLSCEQNLNHDAMYWYRQDPGQGLRLIYYSQIVNDFQKGDIAEGYSVSREKKESFPLTVTSAQKNPTAFYLCASSIPPAGDTEAFFGQGTRLTVV.

The chain is built from TRBV11-3 and TRBJ1-3; 9 nucleotides line up with TRBD1. This CDR3 spans 15 amino acids. Germline CDR1 SGHNT, CDR2 YENEEA. V lost 3 bases, J lost 2 bases, and 2 bases stayed unmatched. Written as DNA, the CDR3 is TGTGCCAGCAGCTTCCGGACAGGGGCTGGAAACACCATATATTTT. Protein product: CASSFRTGAGNTIYF.

The rearrangement joins TRBV14 to TRBJ2-5; D is unclear. This CDR3 region has 12 residues. The V end lost 1 base, the J end lost 4 bases, and 4 bases lay between the germline ends. Germline V gene sequence: CDR1 SGHDN, CDR2 FVKESK. The CDR3 sequence is CASSQVRETQYF. The DNA for the CDR3 is TGTGCCAGCAGCCAAGTAAGAGAGACCCAGTACTTC.

This chain connects TRBV5-4 to TRBJ2-3; 13 nucleotides agree with TRBD2. The CDR3 contains 19 residues. V shed 3 bases, J shed 2 bases, and the junction held 12 bases outside the gene matches. CDR1 and CDR2 (germline): SGHNT, YYREEE (reference sequence). The CDR3 sequence is CASSSLTSGGMGYTDTQYF. The CDR3 DNA sequence: TGTGCCAGCAGCTCGCTGACTAGCGGGGGGATGGGGTACACAGATACGCAGTATTTT.

The chain is built from TRBV7-3 and TRBJ2-1; TRBD2 matches 9 bases. J was trimmed by 4 bases and V by 5 bases; bases with no gene match: 6. CDR1 is SGHTA and CDR2 is FQGTGA in the germline V gene. The CDR3 runs 15 residues. This CDR3 is CASSPRLAGYNEQFF. The CDR3 bases are TGTGCCAGCAGCCCGCGGCTAGCGGGGTACAATGAGCAGTTCTTC.

This clone was recorded a few times. The chain combines TRBV5-1 with TRBJ2-7, with 9 bases aligning to TRBD1. The length of the CDR3 is 14 residues. CDR1 SGHRS and CDR2 YFSETQ come from the germline V gene. V trimming: 4 bases; J trimming: 4 bases; junction bases outside the gene matches: 6. CDR3 protein: CASSNTGTGYEQYF. CDR3 in DNA: TGCGCCAGCAGCAACACCGGGACAGGGTACGAGCAGTACTTC.

This clone showed up just once. CDR3 sequence reads: CASSSPATSSTDTQYF. The CDR3, as DNA: TGTGCCAGCAGTTCCCCCGCGACCTCTAGCACAGATACGCAGTATTTT. The chain has TRBV27 and TRBJ2-3; D uncertain. This CDR3 comprises 16 residues. Germline V gene lookup returns CDR1 MNHEY and CDR2 SMNVEV (reference sequence). V lost 4 bases, J lost 0 bases, and 14 bases lay in between.